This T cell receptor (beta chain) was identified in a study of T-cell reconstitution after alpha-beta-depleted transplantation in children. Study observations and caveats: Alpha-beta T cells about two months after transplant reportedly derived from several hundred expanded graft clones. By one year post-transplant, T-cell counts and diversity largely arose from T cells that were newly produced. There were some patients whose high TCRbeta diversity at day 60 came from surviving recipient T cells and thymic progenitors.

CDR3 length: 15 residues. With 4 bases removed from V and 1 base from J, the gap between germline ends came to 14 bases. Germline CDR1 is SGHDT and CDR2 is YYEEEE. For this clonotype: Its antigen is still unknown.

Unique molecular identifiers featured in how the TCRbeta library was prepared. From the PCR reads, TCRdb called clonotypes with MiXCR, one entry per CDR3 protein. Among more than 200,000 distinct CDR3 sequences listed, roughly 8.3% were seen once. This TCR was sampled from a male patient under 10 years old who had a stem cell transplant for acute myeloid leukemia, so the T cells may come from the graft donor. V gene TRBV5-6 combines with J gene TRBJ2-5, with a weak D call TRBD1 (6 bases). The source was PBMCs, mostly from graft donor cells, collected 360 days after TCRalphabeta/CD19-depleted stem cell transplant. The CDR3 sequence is CASSAPRDTQETQYF. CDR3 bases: TGTGCCAGCAGCGCGCCTCGGGACACCCAAGAGACCCAGTACTTC.